This is a list of T cell receptor beta chains from one sample in a study of identical twins. TCRdb re-called the 5' RACE reads through MiXCR, storing one row per CDR3 protein. Here the sample spans 550,000 to 700,000 distinct CDR3 sequences, 9% to 10% being singletons. A further study also used this sample, focusing on yellow fever vaccine responses in identical twins.

Material: PBMCs. Every receptor here comes from a woman between 18 and 30 years old in good health. The CDR3 runs from the conserved cysteine through the conserved F or W. The D gene is left open where the match is weak. Not every row has a clone size; where given, it reads once, few, many or a size class.

v_gene	abundance	len	j_gene	d_gene	CDR3nt	CDR3aa
TRBV6-5	few	15	TRBJ2-3	TRBD2	TGTGCCAGCAGTTACGGGTCGGGGGGGCGTGATACGCAGTATTTT	CASSYGSGGRDTQYF
TRBV28	many	12	TRBJ1-1	NA	TGTGCCAGCAGCTCCAGGATAAGAAAAGCTTTCTTT	CASSSRIRKAFF
TRBV4-2	many	13	TRBJ2-3	NA	TGTGCCAGCAGCCAAGAGTGGAGTGACACGCAGTATTTT	CASSQEWSDTQYF
TRBV6-5	NA	15	TRBJ1-2	NA	TGTGCCAGCAGTTACTCTTTCTCCCTACTAGGTGGCTACACCTTC	CASSYSFSLLGGYTF
TRBV4-1	few	14	TRBJ2-3	NA	TGCGCCAGCAGCCATGACGAAAGGGGCGATACGCAGTATTTT	CASSHDERGDTQYF
TRBV9	few	15	TRBJ1-5	NA	TGTGCCAGCAGCGTAGCGGCCGGATTCGGTCAGCCCCAGCATTTT	CASSVAAGFGQPQHF
TRBV6-2/TRBV6-3	many	16	TRBJ1-6	NA	TGTGCCAGCAGACCGTCCGTCCCGGGGCTGCCGTTACCCCTCCACTTT	CASRPSVPGLPLPLHF
TRBV20-1	few	14	TRBJ1-5	TRBD1	TGCAGTGCGAATATAGGGGGCAGCAATCAGCCCCAGCATTTT	CSANIGGSNQPQHF
TRBV20-1	NA	14	TRBJ2-7	NA	TGCAGTGCCCAGAACAGGGCGAATACATACGAGCAGTACTTC	CSAQNRANTYEQYF
TRBV25-1	NA	11	TRBJ2-3	NA	TGTGCCAGCAGGATAGGGGGTACGCAGTATTTT	CASRIGGTQYF
TRBV28	NA	14	TRBJ2-7	TRBD1	TGTGCCAGCAGTTTACCGACAGGGGTAGGCGAGCAGTACTTC	CASSLPTGVGEQYF
TRBV4-2	few	15	TRBJ2-5	NA	TGTGCCAGCAGCCAAGGAGGTGACAGCTTAGAGACCCAGTACTTC	CASSQGGDSLETQYF